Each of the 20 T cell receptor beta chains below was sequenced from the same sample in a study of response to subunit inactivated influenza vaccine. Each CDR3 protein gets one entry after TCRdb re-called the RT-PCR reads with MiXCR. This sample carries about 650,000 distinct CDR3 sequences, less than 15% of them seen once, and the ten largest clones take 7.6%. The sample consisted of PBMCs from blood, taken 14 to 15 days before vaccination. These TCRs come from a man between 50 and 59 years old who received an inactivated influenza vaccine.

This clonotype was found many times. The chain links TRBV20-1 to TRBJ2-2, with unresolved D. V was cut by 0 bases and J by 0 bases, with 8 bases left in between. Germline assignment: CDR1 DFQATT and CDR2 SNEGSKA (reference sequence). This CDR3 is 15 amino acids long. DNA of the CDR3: TGCAGTGCTAGAGATCGTGCGGCGAACACCGGGGAGCTGTTTTTT. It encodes CSARDRAANTGELFF.

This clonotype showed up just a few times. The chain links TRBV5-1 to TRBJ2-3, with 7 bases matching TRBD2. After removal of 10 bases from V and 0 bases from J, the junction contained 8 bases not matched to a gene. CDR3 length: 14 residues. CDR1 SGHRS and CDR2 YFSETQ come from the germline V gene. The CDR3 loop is CAGKRGPSTDTQYF. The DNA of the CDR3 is TGCGCCGGAAAGCGGGGCCCTAGCACAGATACGCAGTATTTT.

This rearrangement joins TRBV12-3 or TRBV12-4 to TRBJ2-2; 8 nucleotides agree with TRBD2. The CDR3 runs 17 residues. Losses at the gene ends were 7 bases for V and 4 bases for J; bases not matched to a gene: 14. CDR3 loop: CASTPISGTAGTGELFF. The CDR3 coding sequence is TGTGCCAGCACCCCAATTAGCGGGACCGCGGGCACCGGGGAGCTGTTTTTT.

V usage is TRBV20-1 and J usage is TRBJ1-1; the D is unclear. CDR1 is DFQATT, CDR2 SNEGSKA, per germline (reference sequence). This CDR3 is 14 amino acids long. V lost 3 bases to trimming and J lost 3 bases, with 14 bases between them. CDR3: CSASPGSIDTEAFF. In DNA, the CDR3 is TGCAGTGCTAGCCCGGGATCCATCGACACTGAAGCTTTCTTT.

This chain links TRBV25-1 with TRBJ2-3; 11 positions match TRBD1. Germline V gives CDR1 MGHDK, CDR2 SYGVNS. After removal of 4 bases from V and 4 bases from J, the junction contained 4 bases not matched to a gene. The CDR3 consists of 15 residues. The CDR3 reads CASSGRTGGPDTQYF. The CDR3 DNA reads TGTGCCAGCAGTGGTAGGACAGGGGGCCCAGATACGCAGTATTTT.

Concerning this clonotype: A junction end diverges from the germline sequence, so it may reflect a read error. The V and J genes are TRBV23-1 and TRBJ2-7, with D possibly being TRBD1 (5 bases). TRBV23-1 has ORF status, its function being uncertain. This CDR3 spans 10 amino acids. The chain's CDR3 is CASSQSWGDF. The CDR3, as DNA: TGCGCCAGCAGTCAATCGTGGGGCGACTTC.

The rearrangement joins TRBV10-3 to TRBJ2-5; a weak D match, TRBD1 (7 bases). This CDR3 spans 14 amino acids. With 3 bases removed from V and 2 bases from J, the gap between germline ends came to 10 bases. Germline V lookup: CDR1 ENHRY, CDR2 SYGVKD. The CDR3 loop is CAISDPGGQETQYF. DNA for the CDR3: TGTGCCATCAGTGATCCAGGGGGGCAAGAGACCCAGTACTTC.

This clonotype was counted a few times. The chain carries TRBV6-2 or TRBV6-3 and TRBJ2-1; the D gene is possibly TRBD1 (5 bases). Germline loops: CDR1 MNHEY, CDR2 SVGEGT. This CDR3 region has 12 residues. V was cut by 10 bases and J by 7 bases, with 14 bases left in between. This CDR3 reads CATARTFNEQFF. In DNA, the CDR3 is TGTGCCACCGCCCGGACATTTAATGAGCAGTTCTTC.

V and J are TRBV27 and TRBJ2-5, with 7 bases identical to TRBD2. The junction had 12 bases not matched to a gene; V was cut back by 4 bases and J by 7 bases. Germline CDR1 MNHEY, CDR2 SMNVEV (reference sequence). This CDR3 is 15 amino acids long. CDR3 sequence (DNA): TGTGCCAGCAGTTCGGCGGCTAGCGGACTCGGGACCCAGTACTTC. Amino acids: CASSSAASGLGTQYF.

DNA of the CDR3: TGTGCCAGCAGCGTTTCGCTCACAATGAACACTGAAGCTTTCTTT. This translates into CASSVSLTMNTEAFF. The chain joins TRBV28 to TRBJ1-1; D gene uncertain. V lost 6 bases, J lost 0 bases, and 14 bases lay in between. This CDR3 region has 15 residues. CDR1 and CDR2 from the germline V gene are MDHEN and SYDVKM.

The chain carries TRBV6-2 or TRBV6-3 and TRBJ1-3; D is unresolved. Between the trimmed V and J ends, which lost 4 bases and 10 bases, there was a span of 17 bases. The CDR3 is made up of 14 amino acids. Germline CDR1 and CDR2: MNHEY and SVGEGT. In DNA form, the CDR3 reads TGTGCCAGCAGTTCCGGTCCGGCGTCGGGGACCATATATTTT. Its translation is CASSSGPASGTIYF.

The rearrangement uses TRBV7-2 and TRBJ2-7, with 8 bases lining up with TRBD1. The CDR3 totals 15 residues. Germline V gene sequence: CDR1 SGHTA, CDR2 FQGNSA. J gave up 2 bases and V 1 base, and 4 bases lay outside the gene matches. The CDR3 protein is CASSLGQGSPYEQYF. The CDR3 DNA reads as TGTGCCAGCAGCTTAGGACAGGGGTCTCCCTACGAGCAGTACTTC.

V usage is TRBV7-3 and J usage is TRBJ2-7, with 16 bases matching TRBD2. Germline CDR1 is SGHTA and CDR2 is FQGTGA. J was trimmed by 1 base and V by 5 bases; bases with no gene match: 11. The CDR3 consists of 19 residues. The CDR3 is CASSHYGTSGRAYSYEQYF. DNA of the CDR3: TGTGCCAGCAGCCACTACGGGACTAGCGGGAGGGCCTATTCCTACGAGCAGTACTTC.

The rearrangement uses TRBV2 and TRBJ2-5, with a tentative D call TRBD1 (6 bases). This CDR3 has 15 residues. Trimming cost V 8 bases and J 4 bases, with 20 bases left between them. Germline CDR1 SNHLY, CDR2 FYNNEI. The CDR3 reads CASYKRQGSGETQYF. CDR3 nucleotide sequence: TGTGCCAGCTATAAGCGGCAGGGGAGTGGAGAGACCCAGTACTTC.

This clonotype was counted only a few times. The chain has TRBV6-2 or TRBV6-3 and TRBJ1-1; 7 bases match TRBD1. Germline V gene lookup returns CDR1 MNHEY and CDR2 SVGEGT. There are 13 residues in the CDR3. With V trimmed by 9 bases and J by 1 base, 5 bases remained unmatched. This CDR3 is CASVDRANTEAFF. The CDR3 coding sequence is TGTGCCAGTGTTGACAGGGCGAACACTGAAGCTTTCTTT.

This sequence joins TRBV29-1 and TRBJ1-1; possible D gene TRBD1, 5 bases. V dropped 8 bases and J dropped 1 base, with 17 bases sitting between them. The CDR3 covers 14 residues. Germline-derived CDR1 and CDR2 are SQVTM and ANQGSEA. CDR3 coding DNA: TGCAGCCCCACGCGTGGGACCCAGAACACTGAAGCTTTCTTT. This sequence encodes CSPTRGTQNTEAFF.

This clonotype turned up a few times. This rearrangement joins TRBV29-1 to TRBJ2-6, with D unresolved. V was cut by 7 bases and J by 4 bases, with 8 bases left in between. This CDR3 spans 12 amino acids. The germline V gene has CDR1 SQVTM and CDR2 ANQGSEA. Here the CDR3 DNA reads TGCAGCGCGAGATCCGGGGCCAACGTCCTGACTTTC. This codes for CSARSGANVLTF.

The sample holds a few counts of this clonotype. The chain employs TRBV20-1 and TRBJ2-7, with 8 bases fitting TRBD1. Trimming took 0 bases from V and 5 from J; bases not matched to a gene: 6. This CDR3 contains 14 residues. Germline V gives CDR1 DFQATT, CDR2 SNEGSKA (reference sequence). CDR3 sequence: CSARDLQGAHEQYF. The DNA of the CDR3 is TGCAGTGCTAGAGATCTCCAGGGGGCCCACGAGCAGTACTTC.

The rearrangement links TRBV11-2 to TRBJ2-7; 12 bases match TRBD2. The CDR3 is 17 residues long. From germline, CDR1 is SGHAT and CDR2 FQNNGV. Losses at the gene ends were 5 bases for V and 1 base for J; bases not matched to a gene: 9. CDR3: CASSGGLAGSKSYEQYF. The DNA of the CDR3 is TGTGCCAGCAGCGGCGGACTAGCGGGATCAAAGTCCTACGAGCAGTACTTC.

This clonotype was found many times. CDR3 DNA sequence: TGTGCCTGGAGTTACGGGACTACCTCCTACAATGAGCAGTTCTTC. Its translation: CAWSYGTTSYNEQFF. The chain links TRBV30 to TRBJ2-1; 7 positions agree with TRBD2. After removal of 2 bases from V and 0 bases from J, the junction contained 4 bases not matched to a gene. The CDR3 runs 15 residues. Looked up from germline, CDR1 is GTSNPN and CDR2 is SVGIG (reference sequence).